This T cell receptor (beta chain) stems from a study of cytomegalovirus exposure and HLA in healthy donors. Per germline, CDR1 MNHNS and CDR2 SASEGT. This CDR3 has 14 amino acids. V lost 5 bases and J lost 5; bases outside the gene matches: 8. Worth noting for this clone: Antigen: not known.

Study-wide results and limits: One later analysis, an examination of the 100 to 150 validation repertoires, found that first-cohort TCR clusters tended to co-occur in them. Both high specificity and high sensitivity reportedly marked the classifier's diagnosis of cytomegalovirus status. Researchers catalogued over 150 TCR beta chains as cytomegalovirus-associated.

Clones were read by immunoSEQ multiplex PCR, and TCRdb kept only the in-frame ones, dropping some. The table shows a few hundred thousand clones, with 75% to 95% occurring only once. Donors came from a validation cohort of over a hundred subjects, distinct from the first 666-subject cohort. V usage is TRBV6-1 and J usage is TRBJ2-7, with TRBD1 identical over 8 bases. This receptor was taken from a woman under 30 in good health and CMV-seronegative. The sample consisted of PBMCs. The CDR3 loop reads CASSSPGQANEQYF. CDR3 coding DNA: TGTGCCAGCAGTTCACCGGGACAGGCAAACGAGCAGTACTTC.